This T cell receptor beta chain was found in a study of control samples from healthy donors and cancer patients. Using immunoSEQ multiplex PCR, the repertoire was profiled, and TCRdb retains in-frame clones only, with some absent. The repertoire holds over 100,000 clones, with about 90% as singletons. This receptor was identified in a woman in her forties or fifties in good health. The source material was blood.

The CDR3 DNA follows: TGTGCCAGCAGTCTCCAGGGGCAAGAGACCCAGTACTTC. Its translation is CASSLQGQETQYF. The rearrangement uses TRBV28 and TRBJ2-5; TRBD1 is a possible D gene (6 bases). Trimming shortened V by 5 bases and J by 2 bases, and 9 bases separated the two germline ends. CDR3 length: 13 residues. CDR1 MDHEN and CDR2 SYDVKM come from the germline V gene.